Reported below is one T cell receptor beta chain. This sample is part of a study of cytomegalovirus exposure and HLA in healthy donors. The CDR3 spans 13 residues. V was shortened by 5 bases and J by 4 bases, with 8 bases between the two germline ends. Germline CDR1 and CDR2: SGHTA and FQGNSA. PCR primers comprised 60 Vbeta and 13 Jbeta primers. The repertoire was sequenced with immunoSEQ multiplex PCR; TCRdb's copy has only in-frame clones and lacks some. This table has 150,000 to 200,000 clones, 80% to 90% appearing once. The rearrangement joins TRBV7-2 to TRBJ1-4; D is unresolved. The source is a man between 50 and 59 years old in good health and CMV-seropositive. Sequencing used PBMCs. CDR3 sequence: CASSVTFNEKLFF. CDR3 nucleotide sequence: TGTGCCAGCAGCGTCACATTTAATGAAAAACTGTTTTTT.